This T cell receptor (beta chain) was captured by sequencing in a study of identical twins. The CDR3 sequence is 15 residues long. CDR1 and CDR2 from the germline V gene are SEHNR and FQNEAQ (reference sequence). One entry per CDR3 protein results from TCRdb running MiXCR on the 5' RACE reads. This table has about 660,000 distinct CDR3 sequences, roughly 8% appearing once. There are a few counts of this clonotype. A read error may account for a junction end that differs from germline. This same sample was also part of a study on yellow fever vaccine responses in identical twins.

The source material was PBMCs. This sequence joins TRBV7-9 and TRBJ2-7; 12 positions match TRBD1. The sequence was collected from a woman aged 18-30 years in good health. In DNA, the CDR3 is TGCGCCAGCAGCTTGGAGGGACAGGGGGCATACGAGCAGTACTTC. It codes for CASSLEGQGAYEQYF.